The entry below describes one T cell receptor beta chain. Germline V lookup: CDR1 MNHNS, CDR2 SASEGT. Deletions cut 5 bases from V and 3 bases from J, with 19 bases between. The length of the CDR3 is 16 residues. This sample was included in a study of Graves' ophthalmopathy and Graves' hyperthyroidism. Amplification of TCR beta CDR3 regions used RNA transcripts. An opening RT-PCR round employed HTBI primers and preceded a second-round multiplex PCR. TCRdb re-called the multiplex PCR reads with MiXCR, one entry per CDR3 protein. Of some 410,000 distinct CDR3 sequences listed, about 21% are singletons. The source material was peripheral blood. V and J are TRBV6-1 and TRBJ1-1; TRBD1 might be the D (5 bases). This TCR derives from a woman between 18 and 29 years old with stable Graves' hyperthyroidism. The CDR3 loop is CASSPRIDWGYTEAFF. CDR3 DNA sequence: TGTGCCAGCAGTCCCCGGATAGATTGGGGGTACACTGAAGCTTTCTTT.